The clone carrying this T cell receptor (beta chain) came up once. The data derive from a study of cytomegalovirus exposure and HLA in healthy donors. The CDR3 sequence is 15 residues long. V gave up 4 bases and J gave up 4 bases, with 14 bases separating them. Looked up from germline, CDR1 is MNHNS and CDR2 is SASEGT. PCR was performed using 60 Vbeta and 13 Jbeta primers. The assay was immunoSEQ multiplex PCR, and TCRdb's table has in-frame clones only and misses some. Of roughly 60,000 clones in the sample, 70% were seen once. The TCR originated in a woman aged 60-75 years in good health and CMV-seropositive. This chain uses TRBV6-1 with TRBJ1-5; D perhaps matches TRBD1 (6 bases). Input material: PBMCs. CDR3 sequence reads: CASSGTNRVNQPQHF. DNA for the CDR3: TGTGCCAGCAGTGGTACGAACAGGGTTAATCAGCCCCAGCATTTT.